Following are 8 T cell receptor beta chains from one sample sequenced in a study of graft-versus-host responses after intestinal transplantation. Graft tissue was processed to release intraepithelial and lamina propria lymphocytes. Only in-frame clones appear in the TCRdb table, and some are missing; sequencing was by immunoSEQ multiplex PCR. The data hold thousands of clones, with over 65% observed a single time. The sequences come from ileum tissue, collected 494 days after intestinal transplant. The receptor source for this set is a human patient who received an intestinal transplant, so some T cells may come from the graft donor.

This chain connects TRBV21-1 to TRBJ1-5; no check of the table's D call, TRBD1, against the DNA was made. TRBV21-1 is listed as a pseudogene. CDR3 length: 14 amino acids. CDR3 DNA: TGTGCCAGCAGCAAAGGACAGGGCAATCAGCCCCAGCATTTT. Translation: CASSKGQGNQPQHF.

Only a few counts were recorded for this clone. V gene TRBV6-1 combines with J gene TRBJ1-1; no firm D call. Germline CDR1 reads MNHNS; CDR2 reads SASEGT. Between the trimmed V and J ends, which lost 4 bases and 11 bases, there was a span of 14 bases. This CDR3 has 12 amino acids. The DNA for the CDR3 is TGTGCCAGCAGTGCGGGTAAGGGAAGTGCTTTCTTT. This codes for CASSAGKGSAFF.

This chain uses TRBV2 with TRBJ1-1; D unresolved. Germline CDR1 reads SNHLY; CDR2 reads FYNNEI. CDR3 length equals 14 residues. Trimming removed 6 bases from V and 0 bases from J, with 11 bases in between. The CDR3 DNA reads TGTGCCAGCAGAAACGACGGCTTGAACACTGAAGCTTTCTTT. Translation: CASRNDGLNTEAFF.

The chain uses TRBV19 and TRBJ1-2; no definite D call. CDR3 length: 13 amino acids. Trimming left V 3 bases short and J 8 bases short, with 13 bases between. Germline V CDR1 and CDR2: LNHDA, SQIVND (reference sequence). In DNA, the CDR3 is TGTGCCAGTAGTATCAAGAGGAGGGAAGGCTACACCTTC. Protein product: CASSIKRREGYTF.

The rearrangement uses TRBV9 and TRBJ2-3; 10 nucleotides align to TRBD2. This CDR3 contains 18 residues. Germline CDR1 is SGDLS and CDR2 is YYNGEE. V lost 4 bases and J lost 0; bases outside the gene matches: 11. CDR3 amino acids: CASSPLSGRGSSTDTQYF. DNA of the CDR3: TGTGCCAGCAGCCCCCTGAGCGGGAGGGGATCTAGCACAGATACGCAGTATTTT.

This clone is a singleton in its sample. The V gene is TRBV6-1, the J gene TRBJ2-5; maybe TRBD1 (6 bases). This CDR3 spans 14 amino acids. V lost 6 bases to trimming and J lost 0 bases, with 11 bases between them. Germline V gene sequence: CDR1 MNHNS, CDR2 SASEGT. The CDR3 region is CASRGQLHQETQYF. In nucleotides, the CDR3 is TGTGCCAGCAGAGGACAGCTACACCAAGAGACCCAGTACTTC.

The rearrangement uses TRBV5-1 and TRBJ2-5; unclear D gene. V shed 4 bases and J shed 1 base, with 11 bases lying between them. Germline V gene data show CDR1 as SGHRS and CDR2 as YFSETQ. The CDR3 has 14 residues. The CDR3 here is CASSGAGPQETQYF. CDR3 bases: TGCGCCAGCAGCGGCGCAGGACCCCAAGAGACCCAGTACTTC.

This clone has just a few counts. The rearrangement uses TRBV14 and TRBJ2-4; 8 nucleotides align to TRBD1. This CDR3 spans 16 amino acids. The germline V gene has CDR1 SGHDN and CDR2 FVKESK. The V segment lost 2 bases and the J segment 1 base; nucleotides outside the gene matches: 4. The CDR3 here is CASSQTRGRAKNIQYF. Written as DNA, the CDR3 is TGTGCCAGCAGCCAAACCAGGGGGCGGGCCAAAAACATTCAGTACTTC.